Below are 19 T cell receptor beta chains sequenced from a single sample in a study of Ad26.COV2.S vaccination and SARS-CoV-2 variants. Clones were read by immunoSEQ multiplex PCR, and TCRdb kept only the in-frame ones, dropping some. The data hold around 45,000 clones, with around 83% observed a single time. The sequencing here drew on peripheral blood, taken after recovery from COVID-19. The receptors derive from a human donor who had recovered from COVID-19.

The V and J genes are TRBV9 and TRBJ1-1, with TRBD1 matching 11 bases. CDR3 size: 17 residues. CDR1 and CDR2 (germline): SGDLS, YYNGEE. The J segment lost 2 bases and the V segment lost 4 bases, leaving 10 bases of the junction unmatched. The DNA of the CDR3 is TGTGCCAGCAGCCTAACGAGGGACAGGGGGATTAACACTGAAGCTTTCTTT. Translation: CASSLTRDRGINTEAFF.

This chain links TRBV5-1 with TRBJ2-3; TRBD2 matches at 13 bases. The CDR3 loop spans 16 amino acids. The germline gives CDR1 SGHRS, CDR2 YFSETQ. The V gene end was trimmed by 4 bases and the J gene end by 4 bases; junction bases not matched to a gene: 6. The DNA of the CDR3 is TGCGCCAGCAGCCTACAACTAGCGGGAGGGCCAGATACGCAGTATTTT. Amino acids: CASSLQLAGGPDTQYF.

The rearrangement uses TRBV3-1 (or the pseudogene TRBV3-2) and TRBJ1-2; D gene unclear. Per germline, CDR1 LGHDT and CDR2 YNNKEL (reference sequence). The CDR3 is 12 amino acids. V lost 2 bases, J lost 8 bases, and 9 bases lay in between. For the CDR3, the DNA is TGTGCCAGCAGCCAATGGGATGGGGGCTACACCTTC. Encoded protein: CASSQWDGGYTF.

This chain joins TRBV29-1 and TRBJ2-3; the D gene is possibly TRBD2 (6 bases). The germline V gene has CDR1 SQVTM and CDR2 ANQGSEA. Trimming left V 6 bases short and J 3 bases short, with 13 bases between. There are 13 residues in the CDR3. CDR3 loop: CSVDYPGTDTQYF. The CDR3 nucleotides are TGCAGCGTGGACTACCCAGGGACAGATACGCAGTATTTT.

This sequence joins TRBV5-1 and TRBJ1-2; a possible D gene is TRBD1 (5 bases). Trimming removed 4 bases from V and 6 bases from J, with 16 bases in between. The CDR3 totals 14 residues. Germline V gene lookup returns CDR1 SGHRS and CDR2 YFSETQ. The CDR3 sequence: CASSPPGRENGYTF. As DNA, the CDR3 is TGCGCCAGCAGCCCGCCGGGGCGGGAAAATGGCTACACCTTC.

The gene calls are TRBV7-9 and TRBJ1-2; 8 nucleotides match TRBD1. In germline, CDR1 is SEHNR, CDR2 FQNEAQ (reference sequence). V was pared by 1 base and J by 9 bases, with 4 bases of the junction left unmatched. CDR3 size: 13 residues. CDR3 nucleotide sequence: TGTGCCAGCAGCTTAGGGGGGGACAGGAGCTACACCTTC. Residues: CASSLGGDRSYTF.

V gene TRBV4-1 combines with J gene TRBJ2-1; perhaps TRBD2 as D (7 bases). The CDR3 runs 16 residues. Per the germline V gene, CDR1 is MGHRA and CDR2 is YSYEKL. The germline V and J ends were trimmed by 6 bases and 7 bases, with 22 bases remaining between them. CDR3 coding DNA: TGCGCCAGCAGGCGCGAGGGGGGGAACCTTGGGAATGAGCAGTTCTTC. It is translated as CASRREGGNLGNEQFF.

CDR3: CAWTYDRLNTEAFF. CDR3 coding DNA: TGTGCCTGGACTTACGACAGGTTGAACACTGAAGCTTTCTTT. This sequence joins TRBV30 and TRBJ1-1, with D perhaps TRBD1 (6 bases). Trimming left V 4 bases short and J 0 bases short, with 12 bases between. The germline CDR1 and CDR2 sequences are GTSNPN and SVGIG (reference sequence). This CDR3 spans 14 amino acids.

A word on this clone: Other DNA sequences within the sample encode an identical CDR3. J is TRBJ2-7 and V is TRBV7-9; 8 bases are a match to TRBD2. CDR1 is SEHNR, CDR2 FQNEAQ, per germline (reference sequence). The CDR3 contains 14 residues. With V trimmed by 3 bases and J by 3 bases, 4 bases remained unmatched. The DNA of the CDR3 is TGTGCCAGCAGCTTCAGCGGGAGCGGCTACGAGCAGTACTTC. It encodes CASSFSGSGYEQYF.

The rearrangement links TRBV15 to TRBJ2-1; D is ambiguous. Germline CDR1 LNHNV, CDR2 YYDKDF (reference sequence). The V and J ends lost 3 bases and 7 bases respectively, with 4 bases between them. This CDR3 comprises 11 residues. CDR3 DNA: TGTGCCACCAGCAGGCTGAATGAGCAGTTCTTC. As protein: CATSRLNEQFF.

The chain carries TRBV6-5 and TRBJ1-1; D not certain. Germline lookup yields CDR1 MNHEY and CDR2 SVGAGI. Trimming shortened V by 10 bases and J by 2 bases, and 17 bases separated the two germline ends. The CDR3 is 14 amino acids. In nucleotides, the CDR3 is TGTGCCACCAGAGACTGGACCACTAACACTGAAGCTTTCTTT. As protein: CATRDWTTNTEAFF.

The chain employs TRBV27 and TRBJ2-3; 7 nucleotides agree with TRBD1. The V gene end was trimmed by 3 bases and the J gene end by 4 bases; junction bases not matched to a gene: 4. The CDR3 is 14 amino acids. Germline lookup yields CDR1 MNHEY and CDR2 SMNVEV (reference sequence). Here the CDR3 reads CASSFTQGADTQYF. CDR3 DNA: TGTGCCAGCAGTTTTACCCAGGGGGCAGATACGCAGTATTTT.

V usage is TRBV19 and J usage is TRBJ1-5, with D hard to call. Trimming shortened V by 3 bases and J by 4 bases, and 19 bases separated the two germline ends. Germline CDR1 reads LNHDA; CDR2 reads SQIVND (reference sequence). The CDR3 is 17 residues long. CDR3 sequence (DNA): TGTGCCAGTAGTATCGGTTTTGGCCGACGGTCTAATCAGCCCCAGCATTTT. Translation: CASSIGFGRRSNQPQHF. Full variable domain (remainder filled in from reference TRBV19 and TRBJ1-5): DGGITQSPKYLFRKEGQNVTLSCEQNLNHDAMYWYRQDPGQGLRLIYYSQIVNDFQKGDIAEGYSVSREKKESFPLTVTSAQKNPTAFYLCASSIGFGRRSNQPQHFGDGTRLSIL.

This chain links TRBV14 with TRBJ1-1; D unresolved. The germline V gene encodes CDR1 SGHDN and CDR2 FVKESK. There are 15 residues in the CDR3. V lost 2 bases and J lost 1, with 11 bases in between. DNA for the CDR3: TGTGCCAGCAGCCAACGCTGGAGCGGGAACACTGAAGCTTTCTTT. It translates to CASSQRWSGNTEAFF. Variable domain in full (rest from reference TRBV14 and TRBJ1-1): EAGVTQFPSHSVIEKGQTVTLRCDPISGHDNLYWYRRVMGKEIKFLLHFVKESKQDESGMPNNRFLAERTGGTYSTLKVQPAELEDSGVYFCASSQRWSGNTEAFFGQGTRLTVV.

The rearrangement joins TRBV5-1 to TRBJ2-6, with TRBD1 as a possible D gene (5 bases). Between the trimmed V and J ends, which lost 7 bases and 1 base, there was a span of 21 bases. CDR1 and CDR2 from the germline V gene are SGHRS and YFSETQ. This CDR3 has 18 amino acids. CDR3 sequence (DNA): TGCGCCAGCTCCGAGAGAGCAGGGCATACATCTGGGGCCAACGTCCTGACTTTC. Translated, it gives CASSERAGHTSGANVLTF.

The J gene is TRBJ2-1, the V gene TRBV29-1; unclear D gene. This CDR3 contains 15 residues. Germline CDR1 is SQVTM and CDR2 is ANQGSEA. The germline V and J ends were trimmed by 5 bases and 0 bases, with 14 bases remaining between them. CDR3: CSVLRAEISYNEQFF. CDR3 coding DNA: TGCAGCGTTCTCCGCGCCGAAATCTCCTACAATGAGCAGTTCTTC.

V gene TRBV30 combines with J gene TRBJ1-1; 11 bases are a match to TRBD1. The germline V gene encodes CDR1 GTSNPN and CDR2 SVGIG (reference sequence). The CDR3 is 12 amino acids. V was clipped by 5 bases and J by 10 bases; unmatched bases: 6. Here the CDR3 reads CAWGQGAQGAFF. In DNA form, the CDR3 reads TGTGCCTGGGGACAGGGGGCGCAGGGAGCTTTCTTT.

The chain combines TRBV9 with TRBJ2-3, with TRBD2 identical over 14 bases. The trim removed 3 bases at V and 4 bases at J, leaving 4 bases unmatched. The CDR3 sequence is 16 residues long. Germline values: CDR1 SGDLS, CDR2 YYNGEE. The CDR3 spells CASSGLAGGMADTQYF. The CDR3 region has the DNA TGTGCCAGCAGCGGACTAGCGGGGGGGATGGCAGATACGCAGTATTTT.

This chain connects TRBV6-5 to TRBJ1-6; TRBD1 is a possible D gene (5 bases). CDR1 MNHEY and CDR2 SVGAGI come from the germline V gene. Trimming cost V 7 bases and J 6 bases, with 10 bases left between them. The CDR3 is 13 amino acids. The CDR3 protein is CASKEGINSPLHF. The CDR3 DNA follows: TGTGCCAGCAAAGAGGGGATTAATTCACCCCTCCACTTT.